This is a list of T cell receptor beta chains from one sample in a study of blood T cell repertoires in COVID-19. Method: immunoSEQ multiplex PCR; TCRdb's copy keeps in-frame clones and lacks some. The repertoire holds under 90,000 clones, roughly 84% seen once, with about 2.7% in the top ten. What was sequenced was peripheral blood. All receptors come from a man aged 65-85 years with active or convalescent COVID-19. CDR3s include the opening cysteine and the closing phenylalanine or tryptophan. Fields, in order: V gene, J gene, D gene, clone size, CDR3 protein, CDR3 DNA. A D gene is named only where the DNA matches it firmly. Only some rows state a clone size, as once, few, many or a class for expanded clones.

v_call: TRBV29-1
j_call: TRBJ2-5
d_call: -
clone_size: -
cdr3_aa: CSVTDRGQTQYF
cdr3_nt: TGCAGCGTTACCGACAGAGGCCAGACCCAGTACTTC

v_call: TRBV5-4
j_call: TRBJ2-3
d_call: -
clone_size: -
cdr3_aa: CASSASGQDTQYF
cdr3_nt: TGTGCCAGCAGCGCTTCAGGGCAAGATACGCAGTATTTT

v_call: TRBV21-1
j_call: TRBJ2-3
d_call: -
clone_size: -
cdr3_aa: CASSKALGSSTDTQYF
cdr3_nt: TGTGCCAGCAGCAAAGCGCTGGGCTCTAGCACAGATACGCAGTATTTT

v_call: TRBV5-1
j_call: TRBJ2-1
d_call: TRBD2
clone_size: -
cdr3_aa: CASANLAGSNEQFF
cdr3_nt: TGCGCTTCGGCCAATCTAGCGGGGAGTAATGAGCAGTTCTTC

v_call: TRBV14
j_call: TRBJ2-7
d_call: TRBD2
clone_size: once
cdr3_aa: CASSPLLAGFSYEQYF
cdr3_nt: TGTGCCAGCAGCCCCTTGTTAGCGGGATTCTCCTACGAGCAGTACTTC

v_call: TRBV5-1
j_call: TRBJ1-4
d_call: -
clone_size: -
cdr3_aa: CASSLAPGRNEKLFF
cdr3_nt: TGCGCCAGCAGCTTGGCCCCAGGAAGAAATGAAAAACTGTTTTTT

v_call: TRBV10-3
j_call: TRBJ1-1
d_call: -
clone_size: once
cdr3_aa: CAISESGQGNPFMNTEASSFF
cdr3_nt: TGTGCCATCAGTGAGTCAGGTCAGGGGAACCCCTTTATGAACACTGAAGCTTCCAGTTTCTTT

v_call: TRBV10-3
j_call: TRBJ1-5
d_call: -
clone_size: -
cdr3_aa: CAIRQEINQPQHF
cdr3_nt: TGTGCCATCCGACAGGAGATCAATCAGCCCCAGCATTTT

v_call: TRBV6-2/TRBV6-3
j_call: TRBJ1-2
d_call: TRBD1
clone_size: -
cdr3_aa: CASSYHTIKRLRQGDLYGYTF
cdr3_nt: TGTGCCAGCAGTTATCATACCATCAAGAGGCTTCGACAGGGGGATCTTTATGGCTACACCTTC

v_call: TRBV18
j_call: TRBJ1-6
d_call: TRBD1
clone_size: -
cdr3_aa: CASSTGGQGFTPLHF
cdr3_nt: TGTGCCAGCTCGACGGGGGGACAGGGGTTTACACCCCTCCACTTT

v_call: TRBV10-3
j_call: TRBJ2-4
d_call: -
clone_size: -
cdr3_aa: CAISESVSPGAKNIQYF
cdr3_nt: TGTGCCATCAGTGAGTCTGTTAGCCCGGGGGCCAAAAACATTCAGTACTTC

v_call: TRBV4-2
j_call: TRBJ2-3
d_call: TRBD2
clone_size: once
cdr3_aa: CASSLGLAGGLGGPDTQYF
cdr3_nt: TGTGCCAGCAGCCTGGGACTAGCGGGGGGTCTAGGGGGCCCAGATACGCAGTATTTT

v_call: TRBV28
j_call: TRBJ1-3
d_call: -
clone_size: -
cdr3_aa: CASSSGGKAGNTIYF
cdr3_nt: TGTGCCAGCAGTTCGGGGGGGAAAGCTGGAAACACCATATATTTT

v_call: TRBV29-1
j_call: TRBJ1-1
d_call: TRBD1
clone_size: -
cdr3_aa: CSLRRGQTEAFF
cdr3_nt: TGCAGCCTGCGCAGGGGGCAGACTGAAGCTTTCTTT

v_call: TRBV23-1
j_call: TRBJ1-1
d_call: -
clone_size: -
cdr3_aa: CASSQSRASNTEAFF
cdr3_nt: TGCGCCAGCAGTCAATCGAGGGCCTCCAACACTGAAGCTTTCTTT

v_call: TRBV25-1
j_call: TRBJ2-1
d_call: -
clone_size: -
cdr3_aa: CATKGVAEEQFF
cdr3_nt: TGTGCCACCAAAGGAGTCGCGGAGGAGCAGTTCTTC

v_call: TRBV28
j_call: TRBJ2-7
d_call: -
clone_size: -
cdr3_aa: CASSDDSPYEQYF
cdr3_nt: TGTGCCAGCAGCGACGACAGTCCCTACGAGCAGTACTTC

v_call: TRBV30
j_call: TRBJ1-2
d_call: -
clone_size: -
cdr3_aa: CAWRALSPYGYTF
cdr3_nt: TGTGCCTGGAGGGCTCTCTCTCCCTATGGCTACACCTTC

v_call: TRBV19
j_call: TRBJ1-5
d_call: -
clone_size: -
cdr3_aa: CASSPPGRVEQPQHF
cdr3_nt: TGTGCCAGTAGTCCTCCGGGGAGGGTAGAGCAGCCCCAGCATTTT

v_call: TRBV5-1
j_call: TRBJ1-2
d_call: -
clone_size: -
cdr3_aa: CASTISPTGNYGYTF
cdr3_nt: TGCGCCAGCACTATATCACCGACCGGGAACTATGGCTACACCTTC

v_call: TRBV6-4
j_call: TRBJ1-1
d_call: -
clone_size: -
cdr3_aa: CASSFLTSLNTEAFF
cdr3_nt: TGTGCCAGCAGTTTCCTCACATCTCTGAACACTGAAGCTTTCTTT

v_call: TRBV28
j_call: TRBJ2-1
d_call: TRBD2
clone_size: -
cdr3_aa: CASSSGLAGAEQFF
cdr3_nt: TGTGCCAGCAGTTCGGGACTAGCGGGAGCCGAGCAGTTCTTC

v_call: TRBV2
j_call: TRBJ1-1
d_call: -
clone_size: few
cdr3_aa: CASSSRTVHTEAFF
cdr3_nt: TGTGCCAGCAGTTCACGGACAGTCCACACTGAAGCTTTCTTT

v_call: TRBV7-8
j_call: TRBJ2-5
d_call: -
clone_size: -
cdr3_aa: CASSPNQGKETQYF
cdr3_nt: TGTGCCAGCAGCCCGAATCAGGGAAAAGAGACCCAGTACTTC

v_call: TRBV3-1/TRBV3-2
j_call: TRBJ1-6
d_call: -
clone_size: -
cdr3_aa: CASRPNAYNSPLHF
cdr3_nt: TGTGCCAGCAGGCCAAACGCGTATAATTCACCCCTCCACTTT

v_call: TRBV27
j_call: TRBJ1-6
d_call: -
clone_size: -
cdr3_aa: CASSSVHTYGTRDSPLHF
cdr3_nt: TGTGCCAGCAGTTCGGTGCATACATACGGGACACGGGATTCACCCCTCCACTTT

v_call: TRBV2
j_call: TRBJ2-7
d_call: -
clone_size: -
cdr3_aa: CASRAATVSYEQYF
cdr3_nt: TGTGCCAGCAGAGCGGCGACGGTATCCTACGAGCAGTACTTC

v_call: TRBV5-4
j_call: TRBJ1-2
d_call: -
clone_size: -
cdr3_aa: CASSPVYQDYGYTF
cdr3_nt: TGTGCCAGCAGTCCCGTTTACCAGGACTATGGCTACACCTTC

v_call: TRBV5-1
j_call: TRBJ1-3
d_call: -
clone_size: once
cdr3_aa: CASSRGTDPGGNTIYF
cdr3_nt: TGCGCCAGCAGCCGGGGAACAGACCCGGGGGGAAACACCATATATTTT

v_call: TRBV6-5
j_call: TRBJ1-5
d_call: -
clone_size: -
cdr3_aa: CASRAGSPGNQPQHF
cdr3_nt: TGTGCCAGCAGAGCGGGCTCTCCAGGGAATCAGCCCCAGCATTTT

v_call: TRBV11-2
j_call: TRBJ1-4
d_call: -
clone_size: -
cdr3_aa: CASSLGAGLGEKLFF
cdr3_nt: TGTGCCAGCAGCTTAGGAGCAGGGCTAGGTGAAAAACTGTTTTTT

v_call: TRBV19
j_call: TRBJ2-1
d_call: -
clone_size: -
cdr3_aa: CASSSYGSYYNEQFF
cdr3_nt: TGTGCCAGTAGCTCCTACGGGAGTTACTACAATGAGCAGTTCTTC

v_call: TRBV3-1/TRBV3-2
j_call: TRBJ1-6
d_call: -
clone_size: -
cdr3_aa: CASSLDGHNSPLHF
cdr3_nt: TGTGCCAGCAGCCTGGACGGACACAATTCACCCCTCCACTTT

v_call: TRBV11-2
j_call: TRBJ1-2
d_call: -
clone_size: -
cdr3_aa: CASSLEGDGYTF
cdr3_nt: TGTGCCAGCAGCTTAGAAGGGGATGGCTACACCTTC

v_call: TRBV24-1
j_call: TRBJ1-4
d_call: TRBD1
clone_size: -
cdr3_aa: CATSDSRDRGPTNEKLFF
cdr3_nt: TGTGCCACCAGTGACTCCCGGGACAGGGGGCCAACTAATGAAAAACTGTTTTTT

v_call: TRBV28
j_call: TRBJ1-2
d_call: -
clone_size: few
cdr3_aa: CASSLGAGIYGYTF
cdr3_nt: TGTGCCAGCAGTTTAGGGGCAGGTATCTATGGCTACACCTTC

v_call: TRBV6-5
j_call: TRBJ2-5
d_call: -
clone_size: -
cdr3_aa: CASSYQQAQYF
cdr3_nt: TGTGCCAGCAGTTACCAGCAGGCCCAGTACTTC

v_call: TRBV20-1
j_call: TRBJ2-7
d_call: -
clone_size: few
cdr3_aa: CSASRFLGEVYEQYF
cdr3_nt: TGCAGTGCTAGTCGCTTTTTGGGAGAGGTCTACGAGCAGTACTTC

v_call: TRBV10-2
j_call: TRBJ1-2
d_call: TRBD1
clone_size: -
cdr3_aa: CASSDGTGTYGYTF
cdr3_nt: TGCGCCAGCAGTGACGGGACAGGGACCTATGGCTACACCTTC